This TCR beta chain was profiled in a study of T cell responses to AZD1222 COVID-19 vaccine. Whole-study results and caveats: Just five to seven AZD1222 recipients tested seropositive at baseline. Sampling captured repertoires only after the peak T cell response. There were vaccine-associated CD4 TCRs across spike, dominant at 160-218 and 743-854.

Assay: immunoSEQ multiplex PCR; the TCRdb copy retains only in-frame clones and omits some. The table shows approximately 120,000 clones, with around 87% occurring only once. This CDR3 contains 11 residues. CDR1 and CDR2 (germline): SGHTA, FQGNSA. Trimming took off 3 bases at V and 14 bases at J, with 8 bases between the two ends. Concerning this clone: What it binds is not known.

The clonotype comes from an adult who received the AZD1222 COVID-19 vaccine. The sequencing used peripheral blood, collected 28 days after the second AZD1222 dose. The chain uses TRBV7-2 and TRBJ1-6; D remains unclear. CDR3 protein: CASSFFGSLHF. CDR3 DNA: TGTGCCAGCAGCTTTTTTGGGTCCCTCCACTTT.